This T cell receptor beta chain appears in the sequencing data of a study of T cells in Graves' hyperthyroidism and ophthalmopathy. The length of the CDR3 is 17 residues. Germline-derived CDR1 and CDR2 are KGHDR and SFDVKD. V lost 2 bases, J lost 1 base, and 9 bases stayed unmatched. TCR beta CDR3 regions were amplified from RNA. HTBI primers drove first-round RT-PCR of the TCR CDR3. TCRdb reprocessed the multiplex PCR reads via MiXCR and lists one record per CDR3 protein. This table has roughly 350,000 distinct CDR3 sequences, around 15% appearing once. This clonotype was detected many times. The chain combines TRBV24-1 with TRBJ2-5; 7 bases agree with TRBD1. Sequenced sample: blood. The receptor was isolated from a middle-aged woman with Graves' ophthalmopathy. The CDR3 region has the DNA TGTGCCACCAGTGATTCGTTTAGCCGGGACAGCCAAGAGACCCAGTACTTC. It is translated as CATSDSFSRDSQETQYF.